A single sample gave rise to the 10 T cell receptor beta chains below, sequenced in a study of identical twins. TCRdb reprocessed the 5' RACE reads via MiXCR and lists one record per CDR3 protein. Of about 890,000 distinct CDR3 sequences listed, 10% to 15% are singletons. A further study also used this sample, focusing on yellow fever vaccine responses in identical twins.

Material: PBMCs. The receptor set was obtained from a woman aged 18-35 years in good health.

This sequence joins TRBV29-1 and TRBJ1-6; 7 bases line up with TRBD1. V lost 7 bases and J lost 16; bases outside the gene matches: 13. The CDR3 covers 12 residues. Germline CDR1 SQVTM, CDR2 ANQGSEA. The CDR3 protein is CSAVGTDNRLHF. The CDR3 bases are TGCAGCGCAGTGGGGACAGACAACCGGCTCCACTTT. The variable domain in full, completed from reference TRBV29-1 and TRBJ1-6, reads SAVISQKPSRDICQRGTSLTIQCQVDSQVTMMFWYRQQPGQSLTLIATANQGSEATYESGFVIDKFPISRPNLTFSTLTVSNMSPEDSSIYLCSAVGTDNRLHFGNGTRLTVT.

The chain carries TRBV11-2 and TRBJ2-5; D uncertain. V was clipped by 5 bases and J by 1 base, with 14 bases between them. Germline values: CDR1 SGHAT, CDR2 FQNNGV. There are 15 residues in the CDR3. CDR3 nucleotide sequence: TGTGCCAGCAGCCCGAATACGGCCCTCCAAGAGACCCAGTACTTC. Encoded protein: CASSPNTALQETQYF.

The chain employs TRBV5-1 and TRBJ2-3, with 7 nucleotides matching TRBD1. Germline values: CDR1 SGHRS, CDR2 YFSETQ. V dropped 6 bases and J dropped 5; count of bases not matched to a gene: 9. The CDR3 contains 14 residues. As DNA, the CDR3 is TGCGCCAGCAACCACCCTACAGGGGTAGATACGCAGTATTTT. Encoded protein: CASNHPTGVDTQYF.

V and J are TRBV5-1 and TRBJ2-1; perhaps D is TRBD1 or TRBD2 (5 bases each). CDR1 SGHRS and CDR2 YFSETQ come from the germline V gene. The CDR3 covers 14 residues. V dropped 7 bases and J dropped 3 bases, with 14 bases sitting between them. The DNA for the CDR3 is TGCGCCAGCCGCGCCGGGGCAATCTACAATGAGCAGTTCTTC. Residues: CASRAGAIYNEQFF.

In this sample, this clonotype turned up many times. The rearrangement uses TRBV7-2 and TRBJ2-1; D is perhaps TRBD2 (5 bases). Looked up from germline, CDR1 is SGHTA and CDR2 is FQGNSA. Deletions cut 5 bases from V and 7 bases from J, with 12 bases between. The CDR3 has 13 amino acids. The CDR3 here is CASSPRGLNEQFF. CDR3 DNA sequence: TGTGCCAGCAGCCCCCGGGGTCTGAATGAGCAGTTCTTC.

The chain carries TRBV3-1 and TRBJ2-2, with TRBD1 as a possible D gene (6 bases). The CDR3 contains 14 residues. Germline CDR1 reads LGHDT; CDR2 reads YNNKEL (reference sequence). Trimming pared 5 bases from V and 5 bases from J, leaving 12 bases between. CDR3 residues: CASSFGQPTGELFF. As DNA, the CDR3 is TGTGCCAGCAGCTTCGGACAGCCGACCGGGGAGCTGTTTTTT.

The sample holds a few counts of this clonotype. The V call is TRBV29-1, the J call TRBJ2-7; 7 nucleotides match TRBD1. After removal of 6 bases from V and 5 bases from J, the junction contained 13 bases not matched to a gene. Germline V lookup: CDR1 SQVTM, CDR2 ANQGSEA. The CDR3 spans 14 residues. The CDR3 DNA is TGCAGCGTGGGGACGACAGGGTCCTTTGACGAGCAGTACTTC. It translates to CSVGTTGSFDEQYF.

The table lists this clonotype with a few counts. This chain joins TRBV12-3 or TRBV12-4 and TRBJ2-1, with TRBD1 identical over 7 bases. The CDR3 is 16 residues long. V shed 4 bases and J 5 bases; nucleotides not matched to a gene: 11. The DNA for the CDR3 is TGTGCCAGCAGTTCACGGACGACAGGGTTGGACAATGAGCAGTTCTTC. Amino acid sequence: CASSSRTTGLDNEQFF.

The rearrangement uses TRBV29-1 and TRBJ2-7; maybe TRBD1 (6 bases). This CDR3 region has 13 residues. V was pared by 5 bases and J by 3 bases, with 14 bases between. The germline CDR1 and CDR2 sequences are SQVTM and ANQGSEA. The DNA of the CDR3 is TGCAGCGTTCCAACGGGACACCTCTACGAGCAGTACTTC. Amino acid sequence: CSVPTGHLYEQYF.

This clonotype was seen many times. In DNA form, the CDR3 reads TGCGCCAGCAGCACAGGGACTAGCACGACCTACAATGAGCAGTTCTTC. Translation gives CASSTGTSTTYNEQFF. This rearrangement joins TRBV5-1 to TRBJ2-1, with 9 nucleotides matching TRBD2. Germline-derived CDR1 and CDR2 are SGHRS and YFSETQ. V gave up 4 bases and J gave up 2 bases; unmatched junction bases: 7. This CDR3 is 16 amino acids long. Supplemented by reference TRBV5-1 and TRBJ2-1, the full variable domain reads KAGVTQTPRYLIKTRGQQVTLSCSPISGHRSVSWYQQTPGQGLQFLFEYFSETQRNKGNFPGRFSGRQFSNSRSEMNVSTLELGDSALYLCASSTGTSTTYNEQFFGPGTRLTVL.